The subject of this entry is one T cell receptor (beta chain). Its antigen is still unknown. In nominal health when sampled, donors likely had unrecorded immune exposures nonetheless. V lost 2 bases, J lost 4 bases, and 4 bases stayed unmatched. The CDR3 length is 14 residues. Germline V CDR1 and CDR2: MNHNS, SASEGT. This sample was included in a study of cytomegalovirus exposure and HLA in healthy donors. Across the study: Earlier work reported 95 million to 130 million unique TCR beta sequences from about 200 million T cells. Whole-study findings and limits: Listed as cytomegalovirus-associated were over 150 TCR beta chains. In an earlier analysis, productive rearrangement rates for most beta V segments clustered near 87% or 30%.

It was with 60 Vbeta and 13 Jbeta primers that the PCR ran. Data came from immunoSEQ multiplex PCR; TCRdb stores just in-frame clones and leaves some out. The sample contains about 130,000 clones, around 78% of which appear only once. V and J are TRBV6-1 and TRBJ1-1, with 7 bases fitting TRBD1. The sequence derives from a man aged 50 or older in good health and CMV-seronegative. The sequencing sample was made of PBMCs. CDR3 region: CASSEQGGSTEAFF. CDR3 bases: TGTGCCAGCAGTGAACAGGGGGGAAGCACTGAAGCTTTCTTT.